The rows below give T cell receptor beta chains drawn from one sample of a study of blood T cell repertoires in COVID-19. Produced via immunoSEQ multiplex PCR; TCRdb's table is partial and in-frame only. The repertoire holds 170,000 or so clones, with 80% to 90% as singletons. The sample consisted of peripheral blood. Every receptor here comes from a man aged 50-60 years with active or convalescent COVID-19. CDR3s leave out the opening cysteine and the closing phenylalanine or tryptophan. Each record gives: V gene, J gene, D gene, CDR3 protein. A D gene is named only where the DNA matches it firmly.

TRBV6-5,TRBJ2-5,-,ASSSTTIQETQY
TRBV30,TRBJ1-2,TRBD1,AWRTGLANYGYT
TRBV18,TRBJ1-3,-,ASSPSGVAGNTIY
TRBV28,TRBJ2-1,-,ASRSGWAGEQF
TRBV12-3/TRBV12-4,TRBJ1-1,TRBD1,ASSRQGLGAF
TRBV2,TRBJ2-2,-,ASSERLANTGELF
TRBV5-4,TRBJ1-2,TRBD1,ASSRTGLYGYT
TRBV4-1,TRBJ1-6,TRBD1,ASSQDRGRFLTSSYNSPLH
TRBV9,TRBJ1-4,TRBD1,ASSARGTVNEKLF
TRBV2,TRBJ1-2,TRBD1,ASRGTGGGYT
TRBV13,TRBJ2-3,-,ASSYTDTQY
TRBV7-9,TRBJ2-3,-,ASSLGVTGRAGDTQY
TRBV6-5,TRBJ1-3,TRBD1,ASSSGQSSGNTIY
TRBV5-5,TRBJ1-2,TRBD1,ASSRTTGANYGYT
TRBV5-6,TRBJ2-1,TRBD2,ASRLAGGGEQF
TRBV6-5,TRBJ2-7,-,ASSSHSYEQY
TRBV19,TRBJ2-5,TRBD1,ASSYGDRDQETQY
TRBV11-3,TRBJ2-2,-,ASSKEGGMTGELF
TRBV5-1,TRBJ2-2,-,ASSLAGVNTGELF
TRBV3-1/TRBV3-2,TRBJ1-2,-,ASSQEPELKGYT